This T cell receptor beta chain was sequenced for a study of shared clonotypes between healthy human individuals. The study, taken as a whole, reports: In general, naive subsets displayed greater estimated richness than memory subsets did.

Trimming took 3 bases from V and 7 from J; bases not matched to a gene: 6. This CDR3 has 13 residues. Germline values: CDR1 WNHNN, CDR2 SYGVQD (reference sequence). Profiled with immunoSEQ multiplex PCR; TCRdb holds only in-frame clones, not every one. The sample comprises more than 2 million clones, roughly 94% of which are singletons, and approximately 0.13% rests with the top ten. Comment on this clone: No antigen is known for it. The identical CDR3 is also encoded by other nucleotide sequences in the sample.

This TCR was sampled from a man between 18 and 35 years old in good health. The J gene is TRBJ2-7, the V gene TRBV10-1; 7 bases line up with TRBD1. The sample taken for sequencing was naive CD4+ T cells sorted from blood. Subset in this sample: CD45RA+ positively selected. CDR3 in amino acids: CASSEGARGEQYF. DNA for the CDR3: TGCGCCAGCAGTGAAGGGGCCAGGGGGGAGCAGTACTTC.